This TCR beta chain derives from a study of blood T cell repertoires in COVID-19. Across the study: COVID-19 samples from acute and convalescent phases originated in the United States, Italy and Spain. In each case, the material was cDNA or gDNA derived from T cells, B-cell-depleted T cells, or PBMCs.

As processed by the authors: Reference gene primer amplification in the assay estimated nucleated cell counts. Sequencing used immunoSEQ multiplex PCR; TCRdb keeps in-frame clones, though not all of them. For V, J and clone size, that table is used; D and trimming come from the DNA. Of about 90,000 clones detected, 60% to 85% appear once; the ten largest clones hold about 10%. This clone was picked up a small number of times. Germline CDR1 SGHTA, CDR2 FQGNSA. There are 12 residues in the CDR3. V was clipped by 5 bases and J by 1 base, with 6 bases between them. The rearrangement uses TRBV7-2 and TRBJ2-7; D is perhaps TRBD2 (5 bases). Input material: peripheral blood. The sequence was collected from a woman at least 80 years old with acute or convalescent COVID-19. As DNA, the CDR3 is TGTGCCAGCAGCACGGGGTCCTACGAGCAGTACTTC. It encodes CASSTGSYEQYF.